Included here is one T cell receptor beta chain sequence, with context. The antigen it recognizes is unknown. No quality values exist for individual bases; no much larger clone is one base distant. These data are taken from a study of beta chain features in type 1 diabetes (dated by TCRdb to the late 2010s). Study-level background: Patients and healthy donors did not differ in mean age, gender distribution, total cell number or subset yield. A total of 100 million to 110 million sorted cells were examined across all samples, and a strong correlation was observed between cell number per subset and RNA yield. In the study, TCRB repertoires of sorted circulating CD4+ T cell subsets from recently diagnosed type 1 diabetes patients were compared with those of matched healthy donors. Whereas all 30 or so donors provided naive and central memory subsets, regulatory and stem cell-like memory subsets were isolated from just 8 patients and about 8 healthy donors. Broader findings and caveats from the paper: At VDJ recombination sites, patients with type 1 diabetes made fewer insertions and deleted more nucleotides, a pattern implying thymic rearrangement abnormalities. Type 1 diabetes patients showed a moderate but significant shortening of TCRB CDR3 length in all four CD4+ subsets. Because cDNA was sequenced instead of genomic DNA, activated cells with high expression could be over-represented, although the groups did not differ in activation or CD3 levels. Shorter templates might be favored by PCR, yet because patient and control samples were amplified and corrected together, any such skew would affect both groups equally. Because the HLA sub-analyses included only small numbers of individuals, any influence of HLA type on TCRB rearrangement was left unresolved. Naive, central memory and regulatory TCRB repertoires appeared to be more similar among patients than among healthy donors.

CDR1 and CDR2, looked up from the germline V gene (reference sequence), are SGHNT and YYREEE. V is pared back by 0 bases and J by 4 bases, with 10 bases lying between the germline termini. Including the terminal cysteine and phenylalanine, the CDR3 comprises 14 residues. Left in the record is the CDR3 DNA by itself, 42 bases read in frame from the first base. Each donor gave one peripheral blood draw, roughly 110 mL on average, collected into heparinised tubes. Using a panel that included CD45RO, CCR7, CD25, CD127, CD95 and CD27, naive, central memory, regulatory and stem cell-like memory CD4+ T cells were sorted on a BD FACSAria II. A purity above 98% was achieved for all sorted populations. PBMCs were isolated right away by Lymphoprep density gradient centrifugation and were stained directly, without culture. So that batch effects would be minimized, each experiment stained and sorted samples in pairs, pairing one healthy donor with one patient.

The entire amount of isolated RNA was reverse transcribed using the High Capacity cDNA Reverse Transcription Kit, so the sequenced TCRB transcripts were expressed ones. Naive, central memory and regulatory T cell samples underwent deep immunoSEQ sequencing, averaging around 3.9 million total reads per sample. After sorted cells were lysed in RLT buffer, RNA was extracted with DNase-treated RNeasy Micro or Mini kits, with the choice depending on cell number. To prevent cross-contamination, each cell subset was processed individually, whereas patient and healthy donor samples were processed jointly. The immunoSEQ multiplex PCR was used to amplify TCRB sequences from cDNA, generating 87-bp fragments that spanned the CDR3 region. Amplicons were sequenced on the Illumina HiSeq platform. Turning to the authors' computational methods: Synthetic template baselines were used to correct PCR bias computationally, reads within Hamming distance 2 were collapsed together, and singletons that could not be merged were discarded. Reads were aligned against IMGT so that V, D and J genes, CDR3 length and insertions or deletions at six rearrangement sites could be assigned. Clonotype counts were normalized to sorted cell number within each subset before computing true diversity and Gini coefficients with the tcR R package. The overlap coefficient, calculated on TCRB nucleotide sequences, was used to measure repertoire sharing. As a proxy for the pre-selection repertoire, out-of-frame TCRB sequences from naive cells were analyzed. Not all clones reach the TCRdb copy of this immuneACCESS table, which keeps in-frame sequences only. Checked studies attribute under half of the gap to unresolved V genes and leave the rest unexplained. The DNA gave D and trimming, while V, J and clone size come from that table. The sample contains 500,000 to 850,000 clones, 11% to 15% of them found a single time. The top ten clones comprise 0.03% to 0.04% of the sample.

The receptor comes from a man aged 18 to 35 with type 1 diabetes. The chain is assembled from TRBV5-4 and TRBJ1-2; the D gene is possibly TRBD1, with 5 bases matching. Sequencing was carried out using naive CD4+ T cells from blood. In light of the paper, this sample's cell subset or site label describes: true naive CD4+ T cells. The CDR3 is CASSLAEGPYGYTF. In nucleotide form, the sequence is TGTGCCAGCAGCTTGGCCGAGGGGCCCTATGGCTACACCTTC.